The rows below give T cell receptor beta chains drawn from one sample of a study of shared clonotypes between healthy human individuals. Some clones are missing from TCRdb's copy, which holds only in-frame ones; the method was immunoSEQ multiplex PCR. The sample holds 2 million to 3 million clones, roughly 93% seen once. The sample taken for sequencing was naive CD4+ T cells from PBMCs. These receptors were collected from a man between 18 and 29 years old in good health. Some clones in this sample may be carry-over from other donors' samples. Both conserved end residues are part of each CDR3. The order of the fields is D gene, CDR3 length, clone size, V gene, J gene, CDR3 DNA, CDR3 protein. The D gene is left open where the match is weak. Where a row states a size, it is once, few, many or the class of an expanded clone; other rows omit it.

d_call: -
cdr3_length: 14
clone_size: -
v_call: TRBV19
j_call: TRBJ1-2
cdr3_nt: TGTGCCAGTAGTATTCGGAGGGACGGCTATGGCTACACCTTC
cdr3_aa: CASSIRRDGYGYTF

d_call: TRBD2
cdr3_length: 17
clone_size: -
v_call: TRBV9
j_call: TRBJ2-1
cdr3_nt: TGTGCCAGCAGCCCGCGGACTAGCGGGAGCTCCTACAATGAGCAGTTCTTC
cdr3_aa: CASSPRTSGSSYNEQFF

d_call: TRBD1
cdr3_length: 14
clone_size: -
v_call: TRBV28
j_call: TRBJ1-2
cdr3_nt: TGTGCCAGCAGATCCCAGGGGGAGAGCTATGGCTACACCTTC
cdr3_aa: CASRSQGESYGYTF

d_call: TRBD1
cdr3_length: 16
clone_size: -
v_call: TRBV7-2
j_call: TRBJ2-7
cdr3_nt: TGTGCCAGCAACATCCCGGGACAGGCCCTATCCTACGAGCAGTACTTC
cdr3_aa: CASNIPGQALSYEQYF

d_call: TRBD2
cdr3_length: 17
clone_size: -
v_call: TRBV7-3
j_call: TRBJ2-1
cdr3_nt: TGTGCCAGCAGCTTAACTAGCGGGAGGCCTCCCTACAATGAGCAGTTCTTC
cdr3_aa: CASSLTSGRPPYNEQFF

d_call: TRBD1
cdr3_length: 12
clone_size: few
v_call: TRBV28
j_call: TRBJ1-1
cdr3_nt: TGTGCCGGACGGGACAGGGGGACTGAAGCTTTCTTT
cdr3_aa: CAGRDRGTEAFF

d_call: -
cdr3_length: 13
clone_size: -
v_call: TRBV7-9
j_call: TRBJ2-1
cdr3_nt: TGTGCCAGCAGCTTACCTACAGGTCTAAGTCAGTTCTTC
cdr3_aa: CASSLPTGLSQFF

d_call: TRBD2
cdr3_length: 14
clone_size: once
v_call: TRBV29-1
j_call: TRBJ2-3
cdr3_nt: TGCAGCGTTAAGGCGGGAGGGGGGTCAGATACGCAGTATTTT
cdr3_aa: CSVKAGGGSDTQYF

d_call: -
cdr3_length: 15
clone_size: -
v_call: TRBV18
j_call: TRBJ1-1
cdr3_nt: TGTGCCAGCTCACCAAGGGGGGGCAGGGACACTGAAGCTTTCTTT
cdr3_aa: CASSPRGGRDTEAFF

d_call: -
cdr3_length: 16
clone_size: -
v_call: TRBV5-1
j_call: TRBJ2-3
cdr3_nt: TGCGCCAGCAGCTTGCCCGGGACACCTAGCACAGATACGCAGTATTTT
cdr3_aa: CASSLPGTPSTDTQYF

d_call: -
cdr3_length: 15
clone_size: -
v_call: TRBV2
j_call: TRBJ2-2
cdr3_nt: TGTGCCAGCTTTCTCCAGGGGGGAAACACCGGGGAGCTGTTTTTT
cdr3_aa: CASFLQGGNTGELFF

d_call: -
cdr3_length: 15
clone_size: -
v_call: TRBV19
j_call: TRBJ1-5
cdr3_nt: TGTGCCAGTAGTATAGTACAGGGTAGCAATCAGCCCCAGCATTTT
cdr3_aa: CASSIVQGSNQPQHF

d_call: -
cdr3_length: 16
clone_size: once
v_call: TRBV5-3
j_call: TRBJ2-6
cdr3_nt: TGTGCCAGAAGGTCCGAGTCAGGGGCTGGGGCCAACGTCCTGACTTTC
cdr3_aa: CARRSESGAGANVLTF

d_call: TRBD2
cdr3_length: 14
clone_size: -
v_call: TRBV9
j_call: TRBJ2-1
cdr3_nt: TGTGCCAGCAGTGAGAAGGGACTAGCGGATGAGCAGTTCTTC
cdr3_aa: CASSEKGLADEQFF

d_call: -
cdr3_length: 16
clone_size: -
v_call: TRBV14
j_call: TRBJ2-4
cdr3_nt: TGTGCCAGCAGCCAAGGTCCCAGGGGCCCCAAACACATTCAGTACTTC
cdr3_aa: CASSQGPRGPKHIQYF

d_call: -
cdr3_length: 13
clone_size: -
v_call: TRBV7-2
j_call: TRBJ1-3
cdr3_nt: TGTGCCAGCAGGATGATCTCTGGAAACACCATATATTTT
cdr3_aa: CASRMISGNTIYF

d_call: TRBD2
cdr3_length: 16
clone_size: -
v_call: TRBV11-2
j_call: TRBJ2-1
cdr3_nt: TGTGCCAGCAGCTTGTTTCCTTGGGGGGGAATGAGGGAGCAGTTCTTC
cdr3_aa: CASSLFPWGGMREQFF

d_call: TRBD1
cdr3_length: 14
clone_size: -
v_call: TRBV7-6
j_call: TRBJ2-7
cdr3_nt: TGTGCCAGCAGCTCGGGGACAGGGTCCTACGAGCAGTACTTC
cdr3_aa: CASSSGTGSYEQYF

d_call: -
cdr3_length: 14
clone_size: -
v_call: TRBV5-1
j_call: TRBJ2-1
cdr3_nt: TGCGCCAGCAGCTCTGTCCCTGGGGCGGATGAGCAGTTCTTC
cdr3_aa: CASSSVPGADEQFF

d_call: -
cdr3_length: 13
clone_size: once
v_call: TRBV9
j_call: TRBJ2-7
cdr3_nt: TGTGCCAGCAGCGTCGCCTCGAGGGACGAGCAGTACTTC
cdr3_aa: CASSVASRDEQYF

d_call: TRBD1
cdr3_length: 15
clone_size: -
v_call: TRBV18
j_call: TRBJ1-6
cdr3_nt: TGTGCCAGCTCACCCGGGACAGGGGATAATTCACCCCTCCACTTT
cdr3_aa: CASSPGTGDNSPLHF

d_call: -
cdr3_length: 13
clone_size: -
v_call: TRBV7-8
j_call: TRBJ1-1
cdr3_nt: TGTGCCAGCAGCCCCGGACCGAACACTGAAGCTTTCTTT
cdr3_aa: CASSPGPNTEAFF

d_call: TRBD1
cdr3_length: 14
clone_size: -
v_call: TRBV6-4
j_call: TRBJ2-1
cdr3_nt: TGTGCCAGCAGTGGGACAGGGGCGGTCAATGAGCAGTTCTTC
cdr3_aa: CASSGTGAVNEQFF

d_call: -
cdr3_length: 11
clone_size: -
v_call: TRBV28
j_call: TRBJ1-2
cdr3_nt: TGTGCCAGCAGAGGGGTCAATGGCTACACCTTC
cdr3_aa: CASRGVNGYTF

d_call: -
cdr3_length: 13
clone_size: -
v_call: TRBV30
j_call: TRBJ1-2
cdr3_nt: TGTGCCTGGAACCGGGGGGGGGACTATGGCTACACCTTC
cdr3_aa: CAWNRGGDYGYTF

d_call: -
cdr3_length: 12
clone_size: -
v_call: TRBV28
j_call: TRBJ2-5
cdr3_nt: TGTGCCATAAAGGGGAACCAAGAGACCCAGTACTTC
cdr3_aa: CAIKGNQETQYF

d_call: TRBD1
cdr3_length: 12
clone_size: once
v_call: TRBV30
j_call: TRBJ2-1
cdr3_nt: TGTGCCTGGGACAGGGGCTACAATGAGCAGTTCTTC
cdr3_aa: CAWDRGYNEQFF